This TCR beta chain was sequenced for a study of technical replicates of blood from a few donors. The CDR3 is 15 amino acids. Trimming removed 3 bases from V and 6 bases from J, with 16 bases in between. The V gene's germline CDR1 is SGHTA and CDR2 FQGNSA. TCRdb's copy holds only in-frame clones and misses some; the assay was immunoSEQ multiplex PCR. The sample shows fewer than 80,000 clones, around nine tenths of them seen only once. Sample: PBMCs. The chain employs TRBV7-2 and TRBJ2-3; D perhaps matches TRBD2 (7 bases). This TCR came from a human donor in good health. Some clones in this sample may be carry-over from other donors' samples. In nucleotides, the CDR3 is TGTGCCAGCAGCTTTGCGGGGGCCCTGAGGGATACGCAGTATTTT. This gives the protein CASSFAGALRDTQYF.